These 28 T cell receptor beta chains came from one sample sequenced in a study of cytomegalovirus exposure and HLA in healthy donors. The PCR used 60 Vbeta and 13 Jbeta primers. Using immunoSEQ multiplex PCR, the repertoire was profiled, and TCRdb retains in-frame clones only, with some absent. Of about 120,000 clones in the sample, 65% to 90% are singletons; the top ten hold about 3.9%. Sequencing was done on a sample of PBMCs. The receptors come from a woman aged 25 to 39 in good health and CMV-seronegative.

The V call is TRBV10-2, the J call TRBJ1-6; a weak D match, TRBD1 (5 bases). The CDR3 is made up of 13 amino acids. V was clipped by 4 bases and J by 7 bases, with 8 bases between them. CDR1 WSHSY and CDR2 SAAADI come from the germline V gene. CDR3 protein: CASSGQKNSPLHF. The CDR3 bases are TGCGCCAGCAGTGGACAGAAGAATTCACCCCTCCACTTT.

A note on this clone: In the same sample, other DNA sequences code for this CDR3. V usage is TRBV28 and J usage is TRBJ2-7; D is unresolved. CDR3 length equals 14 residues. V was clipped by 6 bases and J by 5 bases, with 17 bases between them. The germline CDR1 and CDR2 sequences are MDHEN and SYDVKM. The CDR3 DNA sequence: TGTGCCAGCAGGTCCTACACCGCTCGGGACGAGCAGTACTTC. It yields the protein CASRSYTARDEQYF. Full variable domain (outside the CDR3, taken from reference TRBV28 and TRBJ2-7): DVKVTQSSRYLVKRTGEKVFLECVQDMDHENMFWYRQDPGLGLRLIYFSYDVKMKEKGDIPEGYSVSREKKERFSLILESASTNQTSMYLCASRSYTARDEQYFGPGTRLTVT.

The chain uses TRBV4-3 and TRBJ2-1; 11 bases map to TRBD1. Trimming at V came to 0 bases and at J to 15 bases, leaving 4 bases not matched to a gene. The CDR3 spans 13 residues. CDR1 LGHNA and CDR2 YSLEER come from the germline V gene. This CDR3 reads CASSQEDRGRRFF. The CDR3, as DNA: TGCGCCAGCAGCCAAGAGGACAGGGGGCGTCGGTTCTTC.

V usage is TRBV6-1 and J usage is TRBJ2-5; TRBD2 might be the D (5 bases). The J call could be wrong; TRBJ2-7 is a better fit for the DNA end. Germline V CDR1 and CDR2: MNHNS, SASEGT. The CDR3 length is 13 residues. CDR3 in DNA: TGTGCCAGCTACAAGCGGCAATCCTACGAGCAGTACTTC. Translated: CASYKRQSYEQYF.

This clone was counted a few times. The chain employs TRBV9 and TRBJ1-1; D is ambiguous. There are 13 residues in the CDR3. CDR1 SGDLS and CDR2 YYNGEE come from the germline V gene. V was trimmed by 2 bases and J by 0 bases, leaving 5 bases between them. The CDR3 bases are TGTGCCAGCAGCGTTACACTGAACACTGAAGCTTTCTTT. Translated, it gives CASSVTLNTEAFF.

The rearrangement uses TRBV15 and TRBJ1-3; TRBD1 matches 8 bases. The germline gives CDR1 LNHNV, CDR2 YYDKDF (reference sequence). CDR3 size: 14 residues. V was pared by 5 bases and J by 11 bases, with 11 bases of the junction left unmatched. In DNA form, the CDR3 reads TGTGCCACCAGCTCACAGGGGGAGAGGAGTCCCATATATTTT. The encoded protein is CATSSQGERSPIYF.

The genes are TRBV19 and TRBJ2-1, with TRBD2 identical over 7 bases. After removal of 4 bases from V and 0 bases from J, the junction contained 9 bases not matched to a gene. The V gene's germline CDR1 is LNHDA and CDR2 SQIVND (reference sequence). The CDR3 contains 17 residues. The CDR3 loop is CASSKRGGSGSYNEQFF. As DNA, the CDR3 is TGTGCCAGTAGTAAAAGGGGCGGGAGTGGCTCCTACAATGAGCAGTTCTTC. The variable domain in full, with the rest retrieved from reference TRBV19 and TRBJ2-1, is DGGITQSPKYLFRKEGQNVTLSCEQNLNHDAMYWYRQDPGQGLRLIYYSQIVNDFQKGDIAEGYSVSREKKESFPLTVTSAQKNPTAFYLCASSKRGGSGSYNEQFFGPGTRLTVL.

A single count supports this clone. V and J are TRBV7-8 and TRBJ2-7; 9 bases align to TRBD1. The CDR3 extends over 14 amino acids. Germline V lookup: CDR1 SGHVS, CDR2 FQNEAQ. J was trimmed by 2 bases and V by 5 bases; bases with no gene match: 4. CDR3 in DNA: TGTGCCAGCAGCAGCCGGGACAGGGCCTACGAGCAGTACTTC. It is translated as CASSSRDRAYEQYF. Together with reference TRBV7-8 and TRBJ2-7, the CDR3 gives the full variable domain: GAGVSQSPRYKVAKRGQDVALRCDPISGHVSLFWYQQALGQGPEFLTYFQNEAQLDKSGLPSDRFFAERPEGSVSTLKIQRTQQEDSAVYLCASSSRDRAYEQYFGPGTRLTVT.

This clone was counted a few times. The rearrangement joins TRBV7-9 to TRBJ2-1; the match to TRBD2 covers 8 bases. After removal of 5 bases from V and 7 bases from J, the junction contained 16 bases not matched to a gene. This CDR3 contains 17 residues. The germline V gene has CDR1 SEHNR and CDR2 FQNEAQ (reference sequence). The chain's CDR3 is CASSELRGLVGRNEQFF. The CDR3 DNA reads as TGTGCCAGCAGCGAACTCCGGGGACTAGTGGGGAGGAATGAGCAGTTCTTC.

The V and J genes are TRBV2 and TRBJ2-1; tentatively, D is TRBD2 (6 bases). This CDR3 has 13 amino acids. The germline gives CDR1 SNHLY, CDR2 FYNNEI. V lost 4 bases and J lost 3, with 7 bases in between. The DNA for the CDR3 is TGTGCCAGCAGTGGGGGGGTCTACAATGAGCAGTTCTTC. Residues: CASSGGVYNEQFF.

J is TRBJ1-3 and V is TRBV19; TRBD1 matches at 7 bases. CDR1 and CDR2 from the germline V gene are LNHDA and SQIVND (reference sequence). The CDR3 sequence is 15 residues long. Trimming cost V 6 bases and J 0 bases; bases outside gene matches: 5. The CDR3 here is CASRTGTDSGNTIYF. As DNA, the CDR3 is TGTGCCAGTAGGACCGGGACAGACTCTGGAAACACCATATATTTT.

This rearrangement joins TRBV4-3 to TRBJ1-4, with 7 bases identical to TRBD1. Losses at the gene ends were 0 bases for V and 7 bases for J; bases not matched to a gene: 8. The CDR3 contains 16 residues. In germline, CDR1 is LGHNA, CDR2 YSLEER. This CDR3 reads CASSQDSTGLAEKLFF. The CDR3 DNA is TGCGCCAGCAGCCAAGATTCGACAGGGCTGGCTGAAAAACTGTTTTTT.

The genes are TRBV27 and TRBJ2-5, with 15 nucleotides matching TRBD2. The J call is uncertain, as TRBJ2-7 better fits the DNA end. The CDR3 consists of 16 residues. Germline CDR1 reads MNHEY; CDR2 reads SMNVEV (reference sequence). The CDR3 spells CASSLSGLAGGYEQYF. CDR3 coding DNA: TGTGCCAGCAGTTTATCGGGACTAGCGGGAGGATACGAGCAGTACTTC.

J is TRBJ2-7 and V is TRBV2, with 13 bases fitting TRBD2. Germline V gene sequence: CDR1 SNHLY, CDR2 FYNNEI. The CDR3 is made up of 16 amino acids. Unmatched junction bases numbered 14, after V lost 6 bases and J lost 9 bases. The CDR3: CASSTGTSGIGGGQYF. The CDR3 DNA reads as TGTGCCAGCAGCACCGGGACTAGCGGGATAGGTGGCGGGCAGTACTTC.

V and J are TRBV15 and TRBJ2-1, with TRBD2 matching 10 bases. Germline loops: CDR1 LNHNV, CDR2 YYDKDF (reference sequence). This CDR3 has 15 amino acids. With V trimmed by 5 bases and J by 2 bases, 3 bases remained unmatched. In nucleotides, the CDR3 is TGTGCCACCAGCCTCGGGACTAGCGCCTACAATGAGCAGTTCTTC. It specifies CATSLGTSAYNEQFF.

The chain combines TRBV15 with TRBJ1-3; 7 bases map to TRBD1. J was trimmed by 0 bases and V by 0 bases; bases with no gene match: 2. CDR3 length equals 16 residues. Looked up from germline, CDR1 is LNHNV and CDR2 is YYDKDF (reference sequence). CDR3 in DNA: TGTGCCACCAGCAGAGATAGGGGGCTCTCTGGAAACACCATATATTTT. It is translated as CATSRDRGLSGNTIYF.

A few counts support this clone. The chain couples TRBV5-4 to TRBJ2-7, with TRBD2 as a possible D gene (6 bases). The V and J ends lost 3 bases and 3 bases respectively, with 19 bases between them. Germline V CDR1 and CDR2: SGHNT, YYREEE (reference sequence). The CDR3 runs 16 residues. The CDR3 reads CASSSKGPGLDYEQYF. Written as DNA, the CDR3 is TGTGCCAGCAGCTCGAAAGGACCGGGACTGGACTACGAGCAGTACTTC.

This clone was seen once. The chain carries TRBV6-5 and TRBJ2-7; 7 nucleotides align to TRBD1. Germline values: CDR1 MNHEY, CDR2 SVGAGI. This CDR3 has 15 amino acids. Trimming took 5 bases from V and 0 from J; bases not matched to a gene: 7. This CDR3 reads CASSNRDSFSYEQYF. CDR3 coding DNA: TGTGCCAGCAGTAACCGGGACAGCTTCTCCTACGAGCAGTACTTC.

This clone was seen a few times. As DNA, the CDR3 is TGTGCCAGCAGCTCCGACAGGGGATACGAGCAGTACTTC. Its translation is CASSSDRGYEQYF. The V and J genes are TRBV9 and TRBJ2-7; the match to TRBD1 covers 8 bases. Germline V CDR1 and CDR2: SGDLS, YYNGEE. V was clipped by 4 bases and J by 4 bases; unmatched bases: 4. The CDR3 covers 13 residues.

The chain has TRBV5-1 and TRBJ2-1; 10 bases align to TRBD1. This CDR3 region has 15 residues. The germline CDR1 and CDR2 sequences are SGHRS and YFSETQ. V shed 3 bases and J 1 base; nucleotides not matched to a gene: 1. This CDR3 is CASSSGQGSYNEQFF. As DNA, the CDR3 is TGCGCCAGCAGCTCGGGACAGGGGTCCTACAATGAGCAGTTCTTC.

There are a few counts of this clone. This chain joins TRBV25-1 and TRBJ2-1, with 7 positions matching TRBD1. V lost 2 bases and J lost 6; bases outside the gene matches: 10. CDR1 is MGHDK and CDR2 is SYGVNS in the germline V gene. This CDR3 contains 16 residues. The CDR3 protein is CASSERTSTGVNEQFF. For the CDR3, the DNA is TGTGCCAGCAGTGAACGGACTTCCACAGGGGTCAATGAGCAGTTCTTC.

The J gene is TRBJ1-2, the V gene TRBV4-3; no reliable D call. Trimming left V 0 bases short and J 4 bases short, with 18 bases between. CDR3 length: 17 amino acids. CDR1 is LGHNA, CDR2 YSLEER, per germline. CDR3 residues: CASSQDRQKDYSYGYTF. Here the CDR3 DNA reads TGCGCCAGCAGCCAAGATAGGCAAAAGGACTATTCCTATGGCTACACCTTC.

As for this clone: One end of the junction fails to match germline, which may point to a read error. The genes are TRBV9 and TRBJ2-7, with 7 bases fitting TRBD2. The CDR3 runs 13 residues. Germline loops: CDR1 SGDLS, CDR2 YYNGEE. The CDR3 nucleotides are TGTGCCAGCAGCGTAGGGGAGGGCGAAGTCCCCCGCTTC. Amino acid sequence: CASSVGEGEVPRF.

The CDR3 spells CASSYLTGATNEKLFF. The CDR3 DNA reads TGCGCCAGCAGCTATCTAACAGGGGCAACTAATGAAAAACTGTTTTTT. This chain uses TRBV5-1 with TRBJ1-4; 7 positions match TRBD1. Germline-derived CDR1 and CDR2 are SGHRS and YFSETQ. The CDR3 covers 16 residues. Losses at the gene ends were 3 bases for V and 0 bases for J; bases not matched to a gene: 5.

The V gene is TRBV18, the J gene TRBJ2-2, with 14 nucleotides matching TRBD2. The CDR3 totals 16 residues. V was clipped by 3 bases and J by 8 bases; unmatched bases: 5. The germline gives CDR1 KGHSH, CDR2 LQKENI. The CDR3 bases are TGTGCCAGCTCACCCCCGGGACTAGCGGGAGAAGGGGAGCTGTTTTTT. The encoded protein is CASSPPGLAGEGELFF.

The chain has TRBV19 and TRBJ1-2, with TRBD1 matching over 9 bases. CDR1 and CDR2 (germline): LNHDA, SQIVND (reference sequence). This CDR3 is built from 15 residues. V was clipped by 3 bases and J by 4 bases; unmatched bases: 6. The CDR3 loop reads CASSIGDRGSYGYTF. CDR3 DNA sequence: TGTGCCAGTAGTATCGGAGACAGGGGGAGCTATGGCTACACCTTC. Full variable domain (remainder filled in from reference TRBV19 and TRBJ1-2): DGGITQSPKYLFRKEGQNVTLSCEQNLNHDAMYWYRQDPGQGLRLIYYSQIVNDFQKGDIAEGYSVSREKKESFPLTVTSAQKNPTAFYLCASSIGDRGSYGYTFGSGTRLTVV.

CDR3 amino acids: CASSSATAYEQYF. The CDR3 DNA reads as TGTGCCAGCAGTTCCGCGACAGCTTACGAGCAGTACTTC. The chain is built from TRBV28 and TRBJ2-7, with D possibly matching TRBD1 (5 bases). This CDR3 contains 13 residues. V lost 4 bases, J lost 4 bases, and 11 bases lay in between. Germline assignment: CDR1 MDHEN and CDR2 SYDVKM.

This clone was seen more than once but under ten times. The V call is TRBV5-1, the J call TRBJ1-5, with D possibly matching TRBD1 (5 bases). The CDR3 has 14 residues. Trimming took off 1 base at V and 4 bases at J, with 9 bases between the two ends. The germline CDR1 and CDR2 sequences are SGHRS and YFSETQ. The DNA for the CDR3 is TGCGCCAGCAGCTTGACAGGTCCTAATCAGCCCCAGCATTTT. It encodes CASSLTGPNQPQHF. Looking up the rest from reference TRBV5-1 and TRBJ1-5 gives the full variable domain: KAGVTQTPRYLIKTRGQQVTLSCSPISGHRSVSWYQQTPGQGLQFLFEYFSETQRNKGNFPGRFSGRQFSNSRSEMNVSTLELGDSALYLCASSLTGPNQPQHFGDGTRLSIL.